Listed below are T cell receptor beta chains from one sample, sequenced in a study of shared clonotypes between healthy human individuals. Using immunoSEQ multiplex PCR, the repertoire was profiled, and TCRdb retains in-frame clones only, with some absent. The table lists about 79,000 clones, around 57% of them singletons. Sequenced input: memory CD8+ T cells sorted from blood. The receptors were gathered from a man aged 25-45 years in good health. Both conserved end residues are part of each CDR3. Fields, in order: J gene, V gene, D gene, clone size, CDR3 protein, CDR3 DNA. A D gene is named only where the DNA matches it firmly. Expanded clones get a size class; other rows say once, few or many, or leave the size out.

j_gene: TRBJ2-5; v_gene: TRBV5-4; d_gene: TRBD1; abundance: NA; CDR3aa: CASSLADRAETQYF; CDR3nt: TGTGCCAGCAGCTTGGCGGACAGGGCAGAGACCCAGTACTTC
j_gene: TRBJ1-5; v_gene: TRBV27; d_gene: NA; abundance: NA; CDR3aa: CASSLSYSNQPQHF; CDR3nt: TGTGCCAGCAGTTTATCCTATAGCAATCAGCCCCAGCATTTT
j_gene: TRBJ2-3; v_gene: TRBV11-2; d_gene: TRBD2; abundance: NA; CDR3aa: CASSTRLAGSADTQYF; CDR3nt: TGTGCCAGCAGCACCCGACTAGCGGGAAGCGCAGATACGCAGTATTTT
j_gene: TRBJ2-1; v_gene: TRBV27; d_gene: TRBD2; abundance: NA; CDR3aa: CASRPLAGEHEQFF; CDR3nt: TGTGCCAGCAGACCCCTAGCGGGAGAACATGAGCAGTTCTTC
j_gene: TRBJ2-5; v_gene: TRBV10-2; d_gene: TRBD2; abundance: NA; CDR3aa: CASQLAGEITQYF; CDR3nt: TGCGCCAGCCAATTAGCGGGAGAGATTACCCAGTACTTC
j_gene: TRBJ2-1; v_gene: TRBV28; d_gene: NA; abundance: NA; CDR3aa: CASLGLSGDSYNEQFF; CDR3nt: TGTGCCAGCCTCGGACTTTCAGGGGATTCCTACAATGAGCAGTTCTTC
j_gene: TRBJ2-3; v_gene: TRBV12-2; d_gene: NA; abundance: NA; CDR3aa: CASRFILYGTDTQYF; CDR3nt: TGTGCAAGTCGCTTTATTCTGTACGGCACAGATACGCAGTATTTT
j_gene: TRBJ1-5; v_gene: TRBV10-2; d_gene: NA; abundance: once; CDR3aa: CASSEGGEAQPQHF; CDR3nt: TGCGCCAGCAGTGAAGGGGGGGAGGCTCAGCCCCAGCATTTT
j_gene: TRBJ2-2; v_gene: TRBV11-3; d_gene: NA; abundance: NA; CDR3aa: CASSLGPGGTGELFF; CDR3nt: TGTGCCAGCAGCTTAGGTCCAGGGGGGACCGGGGAGCTGTTTTTT
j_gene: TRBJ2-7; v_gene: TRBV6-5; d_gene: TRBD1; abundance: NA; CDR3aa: CASETTGQGFNEQYF; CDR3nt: TGTGCCAGCGAGACCACGGGACAGGGGTTCAACGAGCAGTACTTC
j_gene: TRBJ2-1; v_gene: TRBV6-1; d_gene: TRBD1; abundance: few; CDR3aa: CASRGTGASYNEQFF; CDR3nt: TGTGCCAGCAGGGGGACAGGAGCCTCCTACAATGAGCAGTTCTTC
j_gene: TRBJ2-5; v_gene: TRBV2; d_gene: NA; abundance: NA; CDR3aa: CASSTGPMETQYF; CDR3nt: TGTGCCAGCAGTACAGGGCCCATGGAGACCCAGTACTTC
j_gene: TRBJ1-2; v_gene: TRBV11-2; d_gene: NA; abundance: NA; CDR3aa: CATPHLDGGYTF; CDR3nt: TGTGCCACCCCCCACCTGGACGGGGGCTACACCTTC
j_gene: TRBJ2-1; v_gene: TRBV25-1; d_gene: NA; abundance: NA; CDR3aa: CASRTPQGDEQFF; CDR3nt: TGTGCCAGCAGGACCCCACAGGGTGATGAGCAGTTCTTC
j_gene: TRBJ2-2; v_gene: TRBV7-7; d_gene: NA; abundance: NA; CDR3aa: CASSLKTSPGNTGELFF; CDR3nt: TGTGCCAGCAGCTTAAAAACGAGTCCGGGGAACACCGGGGAGCTGTTTTTT
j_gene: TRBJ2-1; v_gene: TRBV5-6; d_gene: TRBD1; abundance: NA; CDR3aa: CASSLGTGFDEQFF; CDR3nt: TGTGCCAGCAGCTTGGGGACAGGGTTCGATGAGCAGTTCTTC
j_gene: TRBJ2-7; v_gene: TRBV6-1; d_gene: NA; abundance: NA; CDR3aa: CASSEVGSAYSYEQYF; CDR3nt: TGTGCCAGCAGTGAAGTAGGTAGCGCTTACTCCTACGAGCAGTACTTC
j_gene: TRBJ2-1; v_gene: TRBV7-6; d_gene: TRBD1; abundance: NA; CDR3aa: CASSPRQGNEQFF; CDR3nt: TGTGCCAGCAGCCCACGACAGGGCAATGAGCAGTTCTTC
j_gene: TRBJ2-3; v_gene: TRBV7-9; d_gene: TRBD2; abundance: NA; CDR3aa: CASSSTAGLSTDTQYF; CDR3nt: TGTGCCAGCAGCTCAACAGCGGGGCTGAGCACAGATACGCAGTATTTT
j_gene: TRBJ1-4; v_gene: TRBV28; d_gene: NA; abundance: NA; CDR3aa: CASMGTRPNEKLFF; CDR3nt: TGTGCCAGCATGGGTACCAGGCCTAATGAAAAACTGTTTTTT
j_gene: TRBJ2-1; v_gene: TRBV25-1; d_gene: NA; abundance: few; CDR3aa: CASSGRGSEANEQFF; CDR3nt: TGTGCCAGCAGTGGAAGAGGGAGTGAGGCCAATGAGCAGTTCTTC
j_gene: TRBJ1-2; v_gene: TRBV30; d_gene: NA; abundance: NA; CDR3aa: CAWSVLPEYGYTF; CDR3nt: TGTGCCTGGAGTGTATTACCGGAATATGGCTACACCTTC
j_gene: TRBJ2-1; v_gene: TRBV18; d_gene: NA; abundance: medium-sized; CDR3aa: CASSPSGDVNEQFF; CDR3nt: TGTGCCAGCTCCCCCTCGGGGGACGTTAATGAGCAGTTCTTC
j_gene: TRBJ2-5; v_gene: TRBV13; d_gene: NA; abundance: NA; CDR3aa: CASSLRQGRGETQYF; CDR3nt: TGTGCCAGCAGCTTACGGCAGGGGAGGGGAGAGACCCAGTACTTC
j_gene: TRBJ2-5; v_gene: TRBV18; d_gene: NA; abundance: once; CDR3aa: CASSPTRGETQYF; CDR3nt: TGTGCCAGCTCACCAACCAGGGGAGAGACCCAGTACTTC
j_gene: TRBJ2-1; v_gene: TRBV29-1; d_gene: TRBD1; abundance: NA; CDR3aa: CSVTGDSYNEQFF; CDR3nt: TGCAGCGTTACAGGGGATTCCTACAATGAGCAGTTCTTC
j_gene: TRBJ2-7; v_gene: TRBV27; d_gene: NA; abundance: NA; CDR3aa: CASSLFPGSYEQYF; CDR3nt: TGTGCCAGCAGTTTATTTCCAGGGTCCTACGAGCAGTACTTC
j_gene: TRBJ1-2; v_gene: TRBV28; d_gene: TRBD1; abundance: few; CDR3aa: CASSLWTGEGENYGYTF; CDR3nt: TGTGCCAGCAGTTTGTGGACAGGGGAAGGGGAAAACTATGGCTACACCTTC
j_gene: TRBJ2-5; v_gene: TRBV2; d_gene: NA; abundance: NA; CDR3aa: CASTGEEGLTRETQYF; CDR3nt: TGTGCCAGCACCGGGGAGGAGGGTCTCACGAGAGAGACCCAGTACTTC
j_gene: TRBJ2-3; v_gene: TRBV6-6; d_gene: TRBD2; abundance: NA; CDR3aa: CASSYRPAGDTDTQYF; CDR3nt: TGTGCCAGCAGTTACCGCCCAGCGGGAGACACAGATACGCAGTATTTT
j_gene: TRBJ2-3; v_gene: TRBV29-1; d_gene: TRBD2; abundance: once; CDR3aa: CTVAGGSDTQYF; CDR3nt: TGCACCGTAGCGGGAGGCTCAGATACGCAGTATTTT
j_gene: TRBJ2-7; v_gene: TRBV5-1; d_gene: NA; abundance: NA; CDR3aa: CASSLLGAYEQYF; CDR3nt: TGCGCCAGCAGCTTGCTTGGAGCGTACGAGCAGTACTTC
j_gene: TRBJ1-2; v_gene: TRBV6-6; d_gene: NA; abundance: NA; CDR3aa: CASSYSLGDYGYTF; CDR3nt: TGTGCCAGCAGTTACTCGCTGGGGGACTATGGCTACACCTTC
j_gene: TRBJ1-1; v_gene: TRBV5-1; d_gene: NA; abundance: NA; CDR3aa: CASSLLVGENTEAFF; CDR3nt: TGCGCCAGCAGCTTGTTAGTCGGGGAGAACACTGAAGCTTTCTTT
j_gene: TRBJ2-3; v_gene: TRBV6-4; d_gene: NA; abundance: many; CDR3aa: CASSVGGASTDTQYF; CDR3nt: TGTGCCAGCAGTGTGGGGGGCGCTAGCACAGATACGCAGTATTTT
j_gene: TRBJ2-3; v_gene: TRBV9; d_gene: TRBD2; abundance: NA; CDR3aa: CASQTGGWADTQYF; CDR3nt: TGTGCCAGCCAGACGGGAGGCTGGGCAGATACGCAGTATTTT
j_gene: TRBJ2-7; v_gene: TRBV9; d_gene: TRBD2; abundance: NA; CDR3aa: CASSVAPGLAYEQYF; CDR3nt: TGTGCCAGCAGCGTAGCTCCCGGACTAGCCTACGAGCAGTACTTC
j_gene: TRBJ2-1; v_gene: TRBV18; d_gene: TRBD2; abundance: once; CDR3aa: CASSPPSGGHNEQFF; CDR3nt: TGTGCCAGCTCACCACCGAGCGGGGGACACAATGAGCAGTTCTTC
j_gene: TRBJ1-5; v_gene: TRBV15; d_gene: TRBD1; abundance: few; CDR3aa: CATSSDRGYQPQHF; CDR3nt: TGTGCCACCAGCAGCGACAGGGGCTATCAGCCCCAGCATTTT
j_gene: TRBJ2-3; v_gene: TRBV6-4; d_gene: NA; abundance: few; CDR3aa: CASSDSSGGTDTQYF; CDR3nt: TGTGCCAGCAGTGACTCGAGTGGCGGTACAGATACGCAGTATTTT
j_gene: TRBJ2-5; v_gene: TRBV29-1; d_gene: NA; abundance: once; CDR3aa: CSVEVRGRGETQYF; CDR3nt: TGCAGCGTTGAAGTTCGGGGGCGCGGGGAGACCCAGTACTTC
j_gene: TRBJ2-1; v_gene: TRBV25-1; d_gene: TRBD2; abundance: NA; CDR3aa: CASTTTGLGLNEQFF; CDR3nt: TGTGCCAGCACCACTACAGGACTAGGACTGAATGAGCAGTTCTTC